A single T cell receptor (beta chain) is shown here with its context. This clonotype was observed a handful of times. Its binding antigen is unknown. Qualities for individual bases were not recorded, and no much larger clone is one base off. The CDR3 holds 14 amino acids from the cysteine to the phenylalanine. Only the CDR3 DNA is retained, 42 bases long and in frame from the first base. CDR1 is given as DFQATT and CDR2 as SNEGSKA, both from the germline V gene (reference sequence). Trimming removed 6 bases from V and 6 bases from J, leaving 17 bases between the germline ends. PBMCs were isolated by Ficoll-Paque density gradient centrifugation. The instrument was an Illumina NovaSeq 6000. Using 5'RACE with constant-segment primers, TCRalpha and TCRbeta cDNA libraries were constructed, with sample barcodes and unique molecular identifiers added in the process. Trizol reagent was used to extract RNA from every sample. Amplification of the libraries took two PCR steps, and the second step added a second sample barcode plus Illumina TruSeq adapters. Sequencing of libraries was performed on an Illumina NovaSeq with 2 x 150 bp paired-end reads. On the authors' methods: Demultiplexing of reads and collapsing into UMI-guided consensus sequences were performed with migec v1.2.7. With mixcr v2.1.11, UMI consensuses were aligned to TRA and TRB V and J templates and assembled into clonotypes. Expanded or contracted clonotypes were those called significant by both edgeR and NoisET, with noise models trained on biological replicates. edgeR calls used a false discovery rate-adjusted p below 0.01 and a log2 fold-change threshold of 1. As an exploratory analysis of dynamics, max-normalized trajectories of the 1000 most abundant clonotypes were examined with PCA combined with hierarchical clustering. Each responding clone was given a CD4 or CD8 phenotype based on the CD4+ and CD8+ repertoires, which had been sequenced separately. The public reads were quality trimmed at Q25 with fastp and then assembled into clones with MiXCR by TCRdb, keeping productive beta chains. CDR3 protein sequences are deduplicated, and each keeps its most common genes and DNA. Here the V and J calls rest on TCRdb's processing, not on the authors' analysis. The sample has approximately 250,000 distinct CDR3 sequences on record, roughly 17% of them singletons. Roughly 20% of the sample rests with the top ten.

This sample was taken from a study of T-cell memory formation after mild COVID-19 (TCRdb year 2021). Regarding the research as a whole: TCR sequence clusters from the two donors were largely donor specific. In two donors, T-cell clones that expanded and contracted after mild COVID-19 were tracked by sequencing TCRalpha and TCRbeta repertoires over time. The cohort was made up of two young adult volunteers, one female and one male, who were previously healthy. General conclusions and limits of the study: Whether the second-wave clones peaking on day 37 were SARS-CoV-2 specific was not confirmed. Some responding clones were found in pre-infection memory, which suggests that pre-existing cross-reactive memory T cells took part in the SARS-CoV-2 response. Clones that contracted from day 15 to 85 showed balanced CD4/CD8 phenotypes, whereas a second wave of clones that expanded from day 15 to 37 leaned towards CD4+. Contracting CD4+ clones appeared mostly in the CM and EM memory subsets, whereas CD8+ clones were enriched in EMRA. Only a couple of mild cases were covered by the study, and larger cohorts that include severe cases with pre-infection samples were considered necessary.

The sequenced sample was PBMCs or a T cell subset sorted from them (not recorded which). The V and J genes are TRBV20-1 and TRBJ2-2; the D gene is tentatively TRBD1 or TRBD2, each matching 5 bases. The receptor's source is a young man who had mild COVID-19 (a few samples of this study predate the infection). The sample titles of this study are shuffled in the database, so cell type and time point are left out; the donor was told from shared clones. The nucleotide sequence is given as TGCAGTGCCCCCGTCGGGGCACGCGCCGGGGAGCTGTTTTTT. This sequence encodes CSAPVGARAGELFF.